Listed here is a single T cell receptor (beta chain). All enrollees were about 18 to 100 years old and from under 25 US areas. Participants were placed into cohorts based on the clinical history they reported. The sample comes from a study of blood T cell repertoires in COVID-19. In the study overall: COVID-19 samples collected from the United States, Italy and Spain covered acute and convalescent phases.

Produced via immunoSEQ multiplex PCR; TCRdb's table is partial and in-frame only. The sample holds around 390,000 clones, about 86% seen once. Trimming took off 7 bases at V and 1 base at J, with 13 bases between the two ends. CDR1 and CDR2 (germline): SGHTA, FQGTGA. There are 14 residues in the CDR3. The source is a woman aged 45 to 65 who had recovered from COVID-19. Sequenced: PBMCs or T cells enriched from blood (not recorded which). The gene calls are TRBV7-3 and TRBJ1-1; D is undetermined. In nucleotides, the CDR3 is TGTGCCAGCAAAAAAGGAGAGAAGAACACTGAAGCTTTCTTT. Encoded protein: CASKKGEKNTEAFF. The variable domain in full, with the rest retrieved from reference TRBV7-3 and TRBJ1-1, is GAGVSQTPSNKVTEKGKYVELRCDPISGHTALYWYRQSLGQGPEFLIYFQGTGAADDSGLPNDRFFAVRPEGSVSTLKIQRTERGDSAVYLCASKKGEKNTEAFFGQGTRLTVV.